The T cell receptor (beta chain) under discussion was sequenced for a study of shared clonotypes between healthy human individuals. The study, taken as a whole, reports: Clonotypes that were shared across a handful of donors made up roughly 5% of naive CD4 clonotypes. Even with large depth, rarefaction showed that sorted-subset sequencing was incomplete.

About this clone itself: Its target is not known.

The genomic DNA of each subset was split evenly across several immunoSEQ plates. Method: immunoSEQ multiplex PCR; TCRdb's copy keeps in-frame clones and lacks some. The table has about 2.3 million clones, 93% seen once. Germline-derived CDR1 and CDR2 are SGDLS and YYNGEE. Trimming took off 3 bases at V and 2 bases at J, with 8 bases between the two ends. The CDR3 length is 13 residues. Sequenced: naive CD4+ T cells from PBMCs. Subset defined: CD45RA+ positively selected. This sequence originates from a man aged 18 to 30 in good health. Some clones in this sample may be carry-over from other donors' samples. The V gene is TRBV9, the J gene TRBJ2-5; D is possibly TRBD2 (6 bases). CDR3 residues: CASSDGSQETQYF. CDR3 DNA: TGTGCCAGCAGCGACGGGAGTCAAGAGACCCAGTACTTC.